This T cell receptor beta chain was identified during a study of shared clonotypes between healthy human individuals. V was cut by 5 bases and J by 8 bases, with 10 bases left in between. The CDR3 consists of 12 residues. CDR1 SGHTA and CDR2 FQGNSA come from the germline V gene. Naivety among CD8 cells was defined by CD45RO negativity and positive CCR7 selection, thereby excluding terminally differentiated effector memory CD45RA+ cells. This clone has just a few counts. Original handling: Filtering differed because ImmunoSEQ produced junction-only sequences that carried no quality scores. Sequencing used immunoSEQ multiplex PCR; TCRdb keeps in-frame clones, though not all of them. The DNA was the basis for D and trimming; V, J and clone size are from that table. The sample has approximately 2,000,000 clones, 93% seen once.

The chain is built from TRBV7-2 and TRBJ1-5; no definite D call. The source is a man aged 18 to 30 in good health. Some clones in this sample may be carry-over from other donors' samples. The sequenced sample consisted of naive CD8+ T cells from PBMCs. The DNA for the CDR3 is TGTGCCAGCAGCATGGGTCTGGAGCCCCAGCATTTT. Residues: CASSMGLEPQHF.